The rows below give T cell receptor beta chains drawn from one sample of a study of blood T cell repertoires in COVID-19. This table comes from immunoSEQ multiplex PCR, and its TCRdb copy is limited to in-frame clones, with some not included. The table shows 95,000 to 100,000 clones, with less than 90% occurring only once. Sequenced input: peripheral blood. Receptors originate from a man of 80 years or more with acute or convalescent COVID-19. CDR3s include the opening cysteine and the closing phenylalanine or tryptophan.

v_gene	j_gene	CDR3aa
TRBV12-3/TRBV12-4	TRBJ1-1	CASNPTGWSEAFF
TRBV4-1	TRBJ1-6	CASSLSGDGDSPLHF
TRBV11-2	TRBJ2-3	CASSYTGTGKYSTDTQYF
TRBV7-2	TRBJ1-6	CASSLGRSGQGNSPLHF
TRBV6-6	TRBJ2-2	CASRGTGLETGELFF
TRBV24-1	TRBJ2-5	CATSDPVGSLAEETQYF
TRBV2	TRBJ2-5	CASRDDRQETQYF
TRBV4-1	TRBJ1-6	CASSRGGEDYNSPLHF
TRBV5-1	TRBJ2-4	CASSLTGGRNIQYF
TRBV7-2	TRBJ2-2	CASSRSSGRNTGELFF
TRBV9	TRBJ2-7	CASSLGQGYDEQYF
TRBV4-3	TRBJ2-1	CASSQDLGQGYEQFF
TRBV2	TRBJ2-1	CASEKTGGFGYNEQFF
TRBV5-4	TRBJ2-3	CASSRPGAPGRSTDTQYF
TRBV30	TRBJ1-2	CAWSVSRSGYTF
TRBV6-5	TRBJ1-4	CASSYVAGVNEKLFF
TRBV6-2/TRBV6-3	TRBJ2-3	CASSYDQGRDTQYF
TRBV2	TRBJ2-1	CASAGGRSGNEQFF
TRBV30	TRBJ2-6	CARSGTSANVLTF
TRBV6-1	TRBJ1-5	CASSEASGGISNQPQHF
TRBV18	TRBJ1-2	CASSPPRVMNYGYTF
TRBV12-3/TRBV12-4	TRBJ2-1	CASSRGGRDEQFF
TRBV7-8	TRBJ1-3	CASREVSGNTIYF
TRBV7-3	TRBJ2-1	CASSLDRVNSEQFF
TRBV28	TRBJ1-5	CASKTQRYNQPQHF
TRBV10-3	TRBJ1-5	CASREEGGSNQPQHF
TRBV7-2	TRBJ1-5	CASSSASGIDQPQHF
TRBV7-2	TRBJ2-7	CASSFRQGEVEQYF
TRBV3-1/TRBV3-2	TRBJ2-3	CASSQGTGVSTDTQYF
TRBV5-6	TRBJ2-7	CASSRPGQGASEQYF
TRBV15	TRBJ2-1	CATSRPPTGLTNEQFF
TRBV28	TRBJ2-2	CASSPPIAGTGELFF
TRBV5-4	TRBJ2-7	CASSLVPDSYEQYF
TRBV7-2	TRBJ2-1	CASSLLGIGQFF
TRBV7-9	TRBJ2-6	CASSSPTGPISGANVLTF
TRBV7-2	TRBJ2-1	CASSLAYSSYNEQFF
TRBV7-8	TRBJ2-2	CASSAGFGTSTVGELFF
TRBV7-2	TRBJ2-1	CASIRGQNEQFF
TRBV30	TRBJ1-1	CAWSGPANTEAFF
TRBV30	TRBJ2-3	CAWGRRGTADTQYF
TRBV5-4	TRBJ1-4	CASSSKTGPTNEKLFF
TRBV5-3	TRBJ2-5	CARSGDRGREETQYF
TRBV19	TRBJ1-2	CASNIYPGGYTF
TRBV18	TRBJ1-2	CASSPTGQGDGYTF
TRBV5-4	TRBJ1-6	CASSLETRNSPLHF
TRBV6-5	TRBJ1-5	CASSYSPRQPQHF
TRBV2	TRBJ2-1	CASSGTSGRTGEQFF
TRBV5-1	TRBJ1-1	CASSPGTGLAEAFF